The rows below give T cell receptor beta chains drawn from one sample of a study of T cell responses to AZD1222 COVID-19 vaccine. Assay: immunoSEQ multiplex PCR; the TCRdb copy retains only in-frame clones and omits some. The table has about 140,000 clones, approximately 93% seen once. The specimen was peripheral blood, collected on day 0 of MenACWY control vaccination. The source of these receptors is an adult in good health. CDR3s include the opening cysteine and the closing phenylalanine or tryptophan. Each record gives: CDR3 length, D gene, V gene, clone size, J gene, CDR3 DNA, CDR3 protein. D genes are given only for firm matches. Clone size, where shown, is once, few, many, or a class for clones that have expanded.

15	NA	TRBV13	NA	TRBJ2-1	TGTGCCAGCAGACCCCGGGTTAACGCCTACAATGAGCAGTTCTTC	CASRPRVNAYNEQFF
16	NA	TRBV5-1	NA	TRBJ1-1	TGCGCCAGCAGCTTGGCCACGGGGGCGATGAACACTGAAGCTTTCTTT	CASSLATGAMNTEAFF
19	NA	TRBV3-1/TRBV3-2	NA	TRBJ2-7	TGTGCCAGCAGCCAACTCCCCTTGGGGGCAATCGTGGCCCCCTTGGTGCAGTACTTC	CASSQLPLGAIVAPLVQYF
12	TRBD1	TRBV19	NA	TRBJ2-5	TGTGCCAGTAGTGGGGACAGTGAGACCCAGTACTTC	CASSGDSETQYF
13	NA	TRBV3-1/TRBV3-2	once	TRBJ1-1	TGTGCCAGCAGCCAACAGCTTAACACTGAAGCTTTCTTT	CASSQQLNTEAFF
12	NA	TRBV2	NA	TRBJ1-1	TGTGCCAGCAGACTAGGGGCGGCTGAAGCTTTCTTT	CASRLGAAEAFF
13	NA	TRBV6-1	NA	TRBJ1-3	TGTGCCAGCAGTGAAATACAGGGAAACACCATATATTTT	CASSEIQGNTIYF
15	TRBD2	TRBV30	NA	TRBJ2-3	TGTGCCTGGAGTGTGGGGGGGAGTCACACAGATACGCAGTATTTT	CAWSVGGSHTDTQYF
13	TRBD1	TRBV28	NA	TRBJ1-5	TGTGCCAGCAGTTTTACAGGGGACCAGCCCCAGCATTTT	CASSFTGDQPQHF
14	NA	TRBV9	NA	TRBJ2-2	TGTGCCAGCAGCGTAAGGGAGCTCGGCGGGGAGCTGTTTTTT	CASSVRELGGELFF
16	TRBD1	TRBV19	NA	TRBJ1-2	TGTGCCAGTAGTACAAGAACCGGGACAGCCTTCTATGGCTACACCTTC	CASSTRTGTAFYGYTF
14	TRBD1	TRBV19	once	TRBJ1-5	TGTGCCAGTAGTGTTTCAGGGGGCGACCAGCCCCAGCATTTT	CASSVSGGDQPQHF
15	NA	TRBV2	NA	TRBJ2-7	TGTGCCAGCAGTATCGAGGGAGCCAGCTCCTACGAGCAGTACTTC	CASSIEGASSYEQYF
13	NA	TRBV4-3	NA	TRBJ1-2	TGCGCCAGCAGTTTCGGGATCCCGAATCCCTACACCTTC	CASSFGIPNPYTF
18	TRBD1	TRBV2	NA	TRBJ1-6	TGTGCCAGCAGTGGCGACAGGGTCAGGAGCTCCTATAATTCACCCCTCCACTTT	CASSGDRVRSSYNSPLHF
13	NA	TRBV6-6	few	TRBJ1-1	TGTGCCAGCAGTTACGGGGGAAACACTGAAGCTTTCTTT	CASSYGGNTEAFF
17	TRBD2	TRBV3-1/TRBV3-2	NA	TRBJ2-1	TGTGCCAGCAGCCTAAGGCGGACTAGCGGGAGGGCCAATGAGCAGTTCTTC	CASSLRRTSGRANEQFF
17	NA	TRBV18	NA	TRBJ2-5	TGTGCCAGCTCACCAGCGGGCAGGGGATCGGAGGAGGAGACCCAGTACTTC	CASSPAGRGSEEETQYF
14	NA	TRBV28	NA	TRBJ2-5	TGTGCCAGCAGTTTATCTGGGGGGCAAGAGACCCAGTACTTC	CASSLSGGQETQYF
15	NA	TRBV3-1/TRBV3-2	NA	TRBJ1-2	TGTGCCAGCAGCCCCCTGGTTGGTGAAAACTATGGCTACACCTTC	CASSPLVGENYGYTF